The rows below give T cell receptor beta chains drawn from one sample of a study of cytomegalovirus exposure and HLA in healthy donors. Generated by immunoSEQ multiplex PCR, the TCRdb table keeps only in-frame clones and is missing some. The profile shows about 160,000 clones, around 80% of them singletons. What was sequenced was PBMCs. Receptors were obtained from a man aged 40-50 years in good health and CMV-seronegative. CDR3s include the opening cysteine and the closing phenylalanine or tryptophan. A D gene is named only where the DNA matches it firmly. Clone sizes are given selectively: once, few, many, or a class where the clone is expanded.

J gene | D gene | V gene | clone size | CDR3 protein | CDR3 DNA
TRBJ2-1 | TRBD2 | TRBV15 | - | CATSSTFGTSGYNEQFF | TGTGCCACCAGCAGCACCTTCGGGACTAGCGGTTACAATGAGCAGTTCTTC
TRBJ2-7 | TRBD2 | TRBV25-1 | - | CASSETSGRSYEQYF | TGTGCCAGCAGTGAAACTAGCGGGAGGTCCTACGAGCAGTACTTC
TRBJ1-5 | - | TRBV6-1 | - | CASSDTRVPGNQPQHF | TGTGCCAGCAGTGACACCAGGGTCCCTGGCAATCAGCCCCAGCATTTT
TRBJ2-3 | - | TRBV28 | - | CASSRGGDGWTQYF | TGTGCCAGCAGTCGAGGAGGGGATGGTTGGACGCAGTATTTT
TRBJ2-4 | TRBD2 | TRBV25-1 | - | CASSDGLAGAGSKNSQYF | TGTGCCAGCAGTGACGGATTAGCGGGAGCGGGGTCCAAAAACAGTCAGTACTTC
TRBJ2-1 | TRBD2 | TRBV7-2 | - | CASSFSPTSGRSEQFF | TGTGCCAGCAGCTTTAGCCCCACTAGCGGGAGGTCTGAGCAGTTCTTC
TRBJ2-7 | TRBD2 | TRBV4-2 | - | CASSPGLAGDYEQYF | TGTGCCAGCAGCCCGGGACTAGCGGGAGACTACGAGCAGTACTTC
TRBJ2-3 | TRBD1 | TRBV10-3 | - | CAISDTSGQGITDTQYF | TGTGCCATCAGTGATACCTCGGGACAGGGAATCACAGATACGCAGTATTTT
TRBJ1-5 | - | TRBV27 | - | CASSLQGLRPQHF | TGTGCCAGCAGTTTACAGGGATTGAGGCCCCAGCATTTT
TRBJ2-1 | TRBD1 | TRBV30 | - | CAWGQGNEQFF | TGTGCCTGGGGACAGGGCAATGAGCAGTTCTTC
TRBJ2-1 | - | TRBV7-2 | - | CASKGGEGSGHPYNEQFF | TGTGCCAGCAAGGGGGGCGAAGGTAGCGGGCACCCCTACAATGAGCAGTTCTTC
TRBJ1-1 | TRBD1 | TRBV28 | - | CASSHGQGIVAFF | TGTGCCAGCAGCCACGGACAGGGGATTGTAGCTTTCTTT
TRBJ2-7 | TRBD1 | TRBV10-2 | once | CASRPGQGNEQYF | TGCGCCAGCAGACCGGGACAGGGTAACGAGCAGTACTTC
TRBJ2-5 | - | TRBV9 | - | CASSVDEGETQYF | TGTGCCAGCAGCGTAGACGAGGGAGAGACCCAGTACTTC
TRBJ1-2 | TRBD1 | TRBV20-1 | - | CSAPDRSGYTF | TGCAGTGCCCCGGACAGGAGTGGCTACACCTTC
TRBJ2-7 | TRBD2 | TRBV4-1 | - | CASSQDPPSGYSYEQYF | TGCGCCAGCAGCCAAGATCCCCCTAGCGGCTACTCCTACGAGCAGTACTTC
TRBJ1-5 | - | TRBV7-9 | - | CASSLGTGRRDQPQHF | TGTGCCAGCAGCTTAGGAACAGGGCGAAGGGATCAGCCCCAGCATTTT
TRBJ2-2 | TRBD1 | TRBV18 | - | CASSPAQGEKWWTGELFF | TGTGCCAGCTCACCAGCCCAGGGGGAAAAATGGTGGACCGGGGAGCTGTTTTTT
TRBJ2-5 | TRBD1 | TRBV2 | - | CASSPQGAGVRGETQYF | TGTGCCAGCAGTCCCCAGGGGGCAGGGGTGAGAGGGGAGACCCAGTACTTC
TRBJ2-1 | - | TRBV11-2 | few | CASSLDEQGYNEQFF | TGTGCCAGCAGCTTAGATGAACAGGGATACAATGAGCAGTTCTTC
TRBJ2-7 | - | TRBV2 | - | CASTDRYEQYF | TGTGCCAGCACTGACAGGTACGAGCAGTACTTC
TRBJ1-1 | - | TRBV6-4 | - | CASSDSIWSPEAFF | TGTGCCAGCAGTGACTCTATTTGGAGCCCTGAAGCTTTCTTT
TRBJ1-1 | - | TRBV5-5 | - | CASSLGTDTEAFF | TGTGCCAGCAGCTTGGGGACTGACACTGAAGCTTTCTTT
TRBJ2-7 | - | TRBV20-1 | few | CSASTYEQYF | TGCAGTGCTAGTACCTACGAGCAGTACTTC
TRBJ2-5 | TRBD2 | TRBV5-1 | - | CASSLSTGGTQETQYF | TGCGCCAGCAGCTTGTCGACGGGAGGGACCCAAGAGACCCAGTACTTC
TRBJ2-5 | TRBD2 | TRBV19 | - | CASTGGQETQYF | TGTGCCAGTACGGGGGGCCAAGAGACCCAGTACTTC
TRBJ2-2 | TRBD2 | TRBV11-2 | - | CASSLDLGLAVTGELFF | TGTGCCAGCAGCTTAGATCTGGGCCTAGCGGTAACCGGGGAGCTGTTTTTT
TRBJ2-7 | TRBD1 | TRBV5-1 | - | CASYLTGEGYEQYF | TGCGCCAGCTACCTCACAGGGGAAGGCTACGAGCAGTACTTC
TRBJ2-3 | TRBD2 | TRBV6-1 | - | CASSGTSTSFSTDTQYF | TGTGCCAGCAGTGGGACTAGCACCTCATTTAGCACAGATACGCAGTATTTT
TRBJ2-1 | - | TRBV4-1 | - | CASSQAQGLYNEQFF | TGCGCCAGCAGCCAAGCTCAGGGGCTATACAATGAGCAGTTCTTC
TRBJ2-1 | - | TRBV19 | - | CASSTGTPRYNEQFF | TGTGCCAGTAGCACCGGGACTCCACGTTACAATGAGCAGTTCTTC
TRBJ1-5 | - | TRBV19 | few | CASSPPPDTVFNQPQHF | TGTGCCAGTAGCCCACCTCCCGATACAGTCTTCAATCAGCCCCAGCATTTT